The 16 T cell receptor beta chains below were found in one sample sequenced in a study of blood T cells in healthy people across ages. Combining a sample-barcoded 5' primer with a J-beta primer mix, a second PCR ran for 7 to 11 cycles. TCRdb recomputed calls from the 5' RACE reads with MiXCR, one row per CDR3 protein. The sample includes around 1,500,000 distinct CDR3 sequences, 42% seen only once; the top ten take approximately 7.9%. Sequencing was done on a sample of blood. The receptors were gathered from a young woman in good health.

The chain combines TRBV29-1 with TRBJ1-2; 7 nucleotides match TRBD1. J gave up 0 bases and V 7 bases, and 8 bases lay outside the gene matches. Germline V gene data show CDR1 as SQVTM and CDR2 as ANQGSEA. The CDR3 has 14 residues. Here the CDR3 DNA reads TGCAGCGCAACCGGGACAGAGACTAACTATGGCTACACCTTC. Residues: CSATGTETNYGYTF.

The J gene is TRBJ2-7, the V gene TRBV10-3; 7 nucleotides match TRBD1. The V and J ends lost 4 bases and 6 bases, in that order; junction bases with no gene match: 9. Germline CDR1 ENHRY, CDR2 SYGVKD. The CDR3 covers 14 residues. CDR3 in amino acids: CAISAGQNYCEQYF. Here the CDR3 DNA reads TGTGCCATCAGTGCGGGACAGAACTACTGCGAGCAGTACTTC.

Comments on this clonotype: The junction differs from germline at one of its ends, possibly a read error. The V gene is TRBV7-9, the J gene TRBJ2-7, with 7 bases identical to TRBD1. The CDR3 totals 14 residues. The germline CDR1 and CDR2 sequences are SEHNR and FQNEAQ (reference sequence). The CDR3: CANSSQGKIYEQYF. The CDR3 nucleotides are TGTGCCAACAGCTCACAGGGGAAGATCTACGAGCAGTACTTC.

The sample holds many counts of this clonotype. The chain links TRBV4-1 to TRBJ1-2, with D tentatively TRBD1 (5 bases). The V end lost 3 bases, the J end lost 10 bases, and 18 bases lay between the germline ends. Germline loops: CDR1 MGHRA, CDR2 YSYEKL. This CDR3 comprises 14 residues. CDR3 nucleotides: TGCGCCAGCAGCCACGGGACCCCTATGGCTGACTACACCTTC. It is translated as CASSHGTPMADYTF.

This clonotype showed up many times. CDR3 DNA: TGTGCCAGCAGCCAAGGACAGGGGGTGTACGAGCAGTACTTC. It is translated as CASSQGQGVYEQYF. The chain recombines TRBV3-1 with TRBJ2-7, with 9 bases aligning to TRBD1. V dropped 1 base and J dropped 4; count of bases not matched to a gene: 2. Germline CDR1 is LGHDT and CDR2 is YNNKEL (reference sequence). The CDR3 contains 14 residues.

This chain links TRBV6-2 or TRBV6-3 with TRBJ2-5; 10 positions agree with TRBD2. The CDR3 consists of 16 residues. Germline trimming cut 5 bases from V and 11 bases from J; bases unmatched to any gene: 17. Germline loops: CDR1 MNHEY, CDR2 SVGEGT. The CDR3 DNA follows: TGTGCCAGCAGTCGTAATCTAGCGGGAGAGTTGAATGAGCAGTACTTC. It is translated as CASSRNLAGELNEQYF.

The chain joins TRBV6-1 to TRBJ1-6; D is perhaps TRBD1 (5 bases). Germline CDR1 is MNHNS and CDR2 is SASEGT. The CDR3 spans 13 residues. V lost 7 bases, J lost 10 bases, and 14 bases lay in between. CDR3 residues: CASTLGEASPLHF. DNA for the CDR3: TGTGCCAGCACCCTAGGGGAGGCCTCACCCCTCCACTTT.

This clonotype was counted only a few times. The rearrangement joins TRBV6-2 or TRBV6-3 to TRBJ2-7, with D perhaps TRBD2 (5 bases). This CDR3 comprises 12 residues. The germline V gene has CDR1 MNHEY and CDR2 SVGEGT. Trimming took 7 bases from V and 3 from J, leaving 10 bases between them. CDR3 protein: CASIGEGYEQYF. The CDR3 DNA reads TGTGCCAGCATTGGCGAGGGCTACGAGCAGTACTTC.

This clonotype was seen a handful of times. The chain has TRBV3-1 and TRBJ1-1, with D possibly TRBD1 on 6 matching bases. The germline gives CDR1 LGHDT, CDR2 YNNKEL (reference sequence). This CDR3 comprises 14 residues. V lost 2 bases and J 8 bases, leaving 15 bases between the germline ends. DNA of the CDR3: TGTGCCAGCAGCCAAAAGGGGGGTGGCAGCGAAGCTTTCTTT. Its protein product is CASSQKGGGSEAFF.

This CDR3 reads CAISAEAWSSYNEQYF. CDR3 in DNA: TGTGCCATCAGTGCCGAAGCATGGAGCTCCTACAATGAGCAGTACTTC. V gene TRBV10-3 combines with J gene TRBJ2-1; no clear D gene. The J call could be wrong; TRBJ2-7 is a better fit for the DNA end. CDR1 ENHRY and CDR2 SYGVKD come from the germline V gene. This CDR3 has 16 residues.

This clonotype was observed a handful of times. V gene TRBV10-2 combines with J gene TRBJ1-1; weak D call: TRBD1 (5 bases). The CDR3 loop spans 12 amino acids. Germline V lookup: CDR1 WSHSY, CDR2 SAAADI. Trimming removed 10 bases from V and 5 bases from J, with 14 bases in between. The CDR3 is CATTDKNTEAFF. The CDR3 DNA reads TGCGCCACTACGGACAAGAATACTGAAGCTTTCTTT.

The V gene is TRBV27, the J gene TRBJ2-7, with D possibly matching TRBD2 (6 bases). The CDR3 consists of 13 residues. The V end was cut by 6 bases, the J end by 3 bases, with 12 bases between. Germline loops: CDR1 MNHEY, CDR2 SMNVEV (reference sequence). The CDR3 region is CASRGGLGYEQYF. CDR3 in DNA: TGTGCCAGCAGGGGGGGTTTGGGCTACGAGCAGTACTTC.

V gene TRBV20-1 combines with J gene TRBJ2-7, with TRBD2 as a possible D gene (5 bases). Trimming left V 1 base short and J 0 bases short, with 13 bases between. The CDR3 consists of 15 residues. From germline, CDR1 is DFQATT and CDR2 SNEGSKA (reference sequence). As DNA, the CDR3 is TGCAGTGCTAGAGGGCTAGCTCCCAGCTCCTACGAGCAGTACTTC. The encoded protein is CSARGLAPSSYEQYF.

This clonotype appeared a few times. The chain joins TRBV20-1 to TRBJ2-1; possible D gene TRBD2, 6 bases. Trimming stripped 1 base from V and 0 bases from J, with 10 bases between. This CDR3 is built from 15 residues. The V gene's germline CDR1 is DFQATT and CDR2 SNEGSKA (reference sequence). The CDR3 nucleotides read TGCAGTGCTAGAGGGAGGGACTTCTCCTACAATGAGCAGTTCTTC. It translates to CSARGRDFSYNEQFF.

This clonotype was counted a few times. The chain employs TRBV3-1 and TRBJ2-1; 10 bases match TRBD2. CDR1 and CDR2 from the germline V gene are LGHDT and YNNKEL (reference sequence). The J segment lost 8 bases and the V segment lost 0 bases, leaving 7 bases of the junction unmatched. CDR3 length: 16 amino acids. The CDR3: CASSQERLAGVHEQFF. The CDR3 region has the DNA TGTGCCAGCAGCCAAGAGCGGCTAGCGGGAGTCCATGAGCAGTTCTTC.

This sequence joins TRBV27 and TRBJ2-2; 16 bases agree with TRBD2. From germline, CDR1 is MNHEY and CDR2 SMNVEV (reference sequence). The CDR3 contains 19 residues. After removal of 6 bases from V and 6 bases from J, the junction contained 13 bases not matched to a gene. The CDR3 is CASSKRAGTSGGAPGELFF. The CDR3 DNA sequence: TGTGCCAGCAGCAAGAGAGCCGGGACTAGCGGGGGGGCTCCCGGGGAGCTGTTTTTT.